This T cell receptor (beta chain) was recorded in a study of blood T cell repertoires in COVID-19. Study as a whole: The study drew acute and convalescent COVID-19 samples from the United States, Italy and Spain.

Assay used: immunoSEQ multiplex PCR; TCRdb lists only in-frame clones, some missing. Of about 150,000 clones listed, 82% were seen once; the top ten hold 12% to 15%. The CDR3 runs 14 residues. V was pared by 1 base and J by 6 bases, with 11 bases between. CDR1 is LGHNA and CDR2 is YSLEER in the germline V gene. The TCR comes from a human donor with acute or convalescent COVID-19. The donor label of this sample is uncertain. The chain employs TRBV4-3 and TRBJ2-3; no definite D call. The material sequenced was peripheral blood. CDR3 DNA: TGCGCCAGCAGCCAAGGGCAAACCGCCGATACGCAGTATTTT. Translated: CASSQGQTADTQYF.